The clone carrying this T cell receptor beta chain was counted a few times. Time point of the sample: longitudinal time-point 1 (baseline). The data originate from a study of neurological immune-mediated disorders. It was by 5'RACE with 10-nucleotide random UMIs that the cDNA was made. Every sequencing run produced over 200 million TCR-beta sequences, and the sequences from any one run covered 15-18 subjects. TCRdb re-called the 5' RACE reads with MiXCR, one entry per CDR3 protein. The sample shows tens of thousands of distinct CDR3 sequences, 9.5% to 13% of them seen only once. The CDR3 runs 17 residues. Germline CDR1 and CDR2: MNHEY and SMNVEV (reference sequence). V shed 4 bases and J 2 bases; nucleotides not matched to a gene: 7.

This sequence originates from a man aged 30 to 45 in good health. The genes are TRBV27 and TRBJ2-7, with 14 bases that match TRBD2. Sequenced input: PBMCs. The CDR3 here is CASSSGTSGGGTYEQYF. DNA for the CDR3: TGTGCCAGCAGTTCCGGGACTAGCGGGGGCGGTACCTACGAGCAGTACTTC.